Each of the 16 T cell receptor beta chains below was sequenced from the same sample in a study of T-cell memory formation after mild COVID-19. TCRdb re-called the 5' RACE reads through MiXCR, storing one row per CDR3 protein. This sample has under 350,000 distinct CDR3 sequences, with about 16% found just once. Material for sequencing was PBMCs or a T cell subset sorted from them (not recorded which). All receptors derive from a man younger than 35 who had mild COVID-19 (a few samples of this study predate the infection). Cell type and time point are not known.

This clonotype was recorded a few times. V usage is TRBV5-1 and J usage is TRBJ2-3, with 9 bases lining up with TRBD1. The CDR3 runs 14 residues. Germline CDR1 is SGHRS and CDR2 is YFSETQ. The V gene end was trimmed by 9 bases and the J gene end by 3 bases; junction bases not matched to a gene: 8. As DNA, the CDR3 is TGCGCCACCACCCCGGGACAGGGTACAGATACGCAGTATTTT. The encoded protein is CATTPGQGTDTQYF. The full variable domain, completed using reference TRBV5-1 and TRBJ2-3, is KAGVTQTPRYLIKTRGQQVTLSCSPISGHRSVSWYQQTPGQGLQFLFEYFSETQRNKGNFPGRFSGRQFSNSRSEMNVSTLELGDSALYLCATTPGQGTDTQYFGPGTRLTVL.

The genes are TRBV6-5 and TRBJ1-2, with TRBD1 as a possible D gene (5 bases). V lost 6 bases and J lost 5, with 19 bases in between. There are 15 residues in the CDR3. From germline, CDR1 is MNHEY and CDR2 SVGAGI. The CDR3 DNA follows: TGTGCCAGCAGAAATTCCGGGACGACATGGTATGGCTACACCTTC. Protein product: CASRNSGTTWYGYTF.

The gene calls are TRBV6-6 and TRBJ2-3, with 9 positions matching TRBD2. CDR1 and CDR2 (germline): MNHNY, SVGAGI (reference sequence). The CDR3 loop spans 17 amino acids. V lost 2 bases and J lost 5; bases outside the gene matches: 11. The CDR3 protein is CASSYTSRGGAGDTQYF. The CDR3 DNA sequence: TGTGCCAGCAGTTACACTTCCCGCGGGGGGGCCGGAGATACGCAGTATTTT.

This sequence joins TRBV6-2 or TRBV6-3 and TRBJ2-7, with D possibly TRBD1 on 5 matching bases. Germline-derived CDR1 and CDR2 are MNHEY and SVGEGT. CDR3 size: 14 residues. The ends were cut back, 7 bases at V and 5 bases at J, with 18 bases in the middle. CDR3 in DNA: TGTGCCAGCACCCCGAGGACAAACCTGCACGAGCAGTACGTC. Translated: CASTPRTNLHEQYV.

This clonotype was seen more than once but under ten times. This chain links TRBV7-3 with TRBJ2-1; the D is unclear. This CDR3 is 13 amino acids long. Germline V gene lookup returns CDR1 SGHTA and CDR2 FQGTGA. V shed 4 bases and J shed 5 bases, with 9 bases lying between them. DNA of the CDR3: TGTGCCAGCAGCTCCGGACCCAACAATGAGCAGTTCTTC. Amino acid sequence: CASSSGPNNEQFF.

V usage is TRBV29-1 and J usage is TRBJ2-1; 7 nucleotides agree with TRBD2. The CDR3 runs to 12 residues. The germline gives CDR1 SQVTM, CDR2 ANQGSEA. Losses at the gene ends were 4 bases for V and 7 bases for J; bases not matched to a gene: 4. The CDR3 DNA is TGCAGCGTTGTGAGGACTAGTAATGAGCAGTTCTTC. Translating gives CSVVRTSNEQFF.

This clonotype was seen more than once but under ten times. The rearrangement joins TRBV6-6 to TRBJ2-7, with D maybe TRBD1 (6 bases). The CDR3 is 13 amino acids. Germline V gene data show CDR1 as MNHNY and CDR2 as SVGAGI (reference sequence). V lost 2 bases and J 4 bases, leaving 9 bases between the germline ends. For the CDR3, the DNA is TGTGCCAGCAGTTACGAGGGGGAATACGAGCAGTACGTC. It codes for CASSYEGEYEQYV.

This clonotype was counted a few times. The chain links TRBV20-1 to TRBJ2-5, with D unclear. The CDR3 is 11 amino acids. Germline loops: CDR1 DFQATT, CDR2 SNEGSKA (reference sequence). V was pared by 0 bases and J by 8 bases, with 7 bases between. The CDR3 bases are TGCAGTGCTAGAGATCGCTCTACCCAGTACTTC. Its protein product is CSARDRSTQYF.

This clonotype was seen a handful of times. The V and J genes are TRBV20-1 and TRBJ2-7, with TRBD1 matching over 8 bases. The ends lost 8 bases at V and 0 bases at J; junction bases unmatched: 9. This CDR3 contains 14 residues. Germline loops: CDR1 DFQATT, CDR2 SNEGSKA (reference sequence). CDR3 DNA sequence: TGCAGTTCTACTGACGGGACAGGCTCCTACGAGCAGTACTTC. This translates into CSSTDGTGSYEQYF.

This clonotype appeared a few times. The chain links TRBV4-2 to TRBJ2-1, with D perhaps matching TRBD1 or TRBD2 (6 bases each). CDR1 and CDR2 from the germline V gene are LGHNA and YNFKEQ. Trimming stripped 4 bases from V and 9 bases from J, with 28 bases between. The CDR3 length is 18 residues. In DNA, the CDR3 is TGTGCCAGCAGCCCCCAGGGGTGGGCGGGGACCGTGACGGCTGAGCAGTTCTTC. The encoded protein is CASSPQGWAGTVTAEQFF.

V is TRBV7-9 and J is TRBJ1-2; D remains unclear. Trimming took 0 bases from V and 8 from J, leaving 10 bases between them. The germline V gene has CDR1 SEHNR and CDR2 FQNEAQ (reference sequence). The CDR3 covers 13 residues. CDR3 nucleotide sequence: TGTGCCAGCAGCTTAGCGGTGTATTGGGGCTACACCTTC. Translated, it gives CASSLAVYWGYTF.

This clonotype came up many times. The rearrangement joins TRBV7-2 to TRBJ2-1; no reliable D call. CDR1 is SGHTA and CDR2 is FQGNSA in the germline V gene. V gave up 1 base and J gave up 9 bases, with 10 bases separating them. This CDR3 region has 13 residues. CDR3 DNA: TGTGCCAGCAGCTTAGTCGGCGATAGTGAGCAGTTCTTC. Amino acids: CASSLVGDSEQFF.

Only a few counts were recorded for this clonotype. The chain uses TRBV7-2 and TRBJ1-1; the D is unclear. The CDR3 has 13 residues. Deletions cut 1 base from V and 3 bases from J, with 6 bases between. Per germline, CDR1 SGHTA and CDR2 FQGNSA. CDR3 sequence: CASSLELYTEAFF. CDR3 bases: TGTGCCAGCAGCTTAGAGTTGTACACTGAAGCTTTCTTT.

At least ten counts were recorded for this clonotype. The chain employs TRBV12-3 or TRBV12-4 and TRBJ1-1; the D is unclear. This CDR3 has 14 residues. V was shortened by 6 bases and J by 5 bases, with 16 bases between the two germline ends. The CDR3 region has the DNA TGTGCCAGCAGGACTTCAATGGAAGGAACTGAAGCTTTCTTT. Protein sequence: CASRTSMEGTEAFF.

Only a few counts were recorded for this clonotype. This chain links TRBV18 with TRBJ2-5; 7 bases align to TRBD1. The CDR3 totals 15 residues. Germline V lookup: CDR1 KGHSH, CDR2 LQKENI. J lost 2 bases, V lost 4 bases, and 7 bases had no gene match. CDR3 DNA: TGTGCCAGCTCACGACGGGACAGAAGTCAAGAGACCCAGTACTTC. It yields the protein CASSRRDRSQETQYF.

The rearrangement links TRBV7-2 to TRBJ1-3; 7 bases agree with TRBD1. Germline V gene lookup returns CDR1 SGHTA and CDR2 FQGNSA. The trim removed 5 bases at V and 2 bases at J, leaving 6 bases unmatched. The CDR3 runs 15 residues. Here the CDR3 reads CASSAHRGPGNTIYF. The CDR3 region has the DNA TGTGCCAGCAGCGCCCACAGGGGACCTGGAAACACCATATATTTT.